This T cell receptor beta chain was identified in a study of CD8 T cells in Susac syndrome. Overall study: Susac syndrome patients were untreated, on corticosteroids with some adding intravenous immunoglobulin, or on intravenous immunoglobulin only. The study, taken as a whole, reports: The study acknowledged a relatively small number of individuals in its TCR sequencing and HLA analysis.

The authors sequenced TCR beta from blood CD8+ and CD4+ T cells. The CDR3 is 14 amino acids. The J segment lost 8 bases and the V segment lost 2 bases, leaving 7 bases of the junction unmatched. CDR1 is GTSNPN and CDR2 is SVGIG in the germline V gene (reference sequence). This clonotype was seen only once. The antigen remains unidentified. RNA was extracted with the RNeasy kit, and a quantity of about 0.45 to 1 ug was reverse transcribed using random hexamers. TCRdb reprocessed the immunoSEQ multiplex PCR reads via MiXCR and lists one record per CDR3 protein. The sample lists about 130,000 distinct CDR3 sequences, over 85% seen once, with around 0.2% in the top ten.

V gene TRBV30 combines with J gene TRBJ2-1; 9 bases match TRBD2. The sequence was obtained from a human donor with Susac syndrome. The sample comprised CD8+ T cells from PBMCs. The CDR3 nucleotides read TGTGCCTGGAGTTGGTCTAGCGGGGATTATGAGCAGTTCTTC. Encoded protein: CAWSWSSGDYEQFF.